These 22 T cell receptor beta chains were sequenced from one sample in a study of blood T cells in healthy people across ages. A second about 7 to 12 cycle PCR used barcoded and J-beta primers. MiXCR, applied by TCRdb to the 5' RACE reads, yields one record per CDR3 protein. The sample shows about 1.6 million distinct CDR3 sequences, about 32% of them seen only once. The sample was blood. These receptors all come from a woman in her thirties in good health.

In this sample, this clonotype turned up a few times. The chain has TRBV30 and TRBJ2-3; TRBD2 matches at 11 bases. V lost 3 bases to trimming and J lost 4 bases; unmatched junction nucleotides: 0. Germline values: CDR1 GTSNPN, CDR2 SVGIG (reference sequence). The CDR3 runs to 13 residues. CDR3 sequence reads: CAWRLAGADTQYF. The CDR3 DNA reads as TGTGCCTGGAGACTAGCGGGAGCAGATACGCAGTATTTT.

In this sample, this clonotype turned up many times. V is TRBV4-1 and J is TRBJ2-7; D gene ambiguous. The V end lost 4 bases, the J end lost 2 bases, and 12 bases lay between the germline ends. Germline V lookup: CDR1 MGHRA, CDR2 YSYEKL. The CDR3 is made up of 14 amino acids. CDR3 nucleotides: TGCGCCAGCAGCCTTACGCGGTTCCCCTACGAGCAGTACTTC. It encodes CASSLTRFPYEQYF.

The chain links TRBV7-2 to TRBJ1-2; D unclear. V lost 6 bases and J 8 bases, leaving 22 bases between the germline ends. This CDR3 has 15 residues. Germline loops: CDR1 SGHTA, CDR2 FQGNSA. The CDR3 here is CASSSLDGLPRGYTF. The CDR3 bases are TGTGCCAGCAGTAGTCTGGACGGATTACCGAGAGGCTACACCTTC.

The chain recombines TRBV30 with TRBJ2-5, with 10 bases matching TRBD2. Per germline, CDR1 GTSNPN and CDR2 SVGIG (reference sequence). J was trimmed by 7 bases and V by 2 bases; bases with no gene match: 13. This CDR3 is built from 16 residues. In DNA, the CDR3 is TGTGCCTGGAGTCCACCCGGACTAGCGGCTTCGTGGACCCAGTACTTC. This translates into CAWSPPGLAASWTQYF.

This clonotype was detected a few times. J is TRBJ1-5 and V is TRBV5-1; 8 bases match TRBD1. The J segment lost 8 bases and the V segment lost 0 bases, leaving 1 base of the junction unmatched. CDR3 length equals 13 residues. Germline V gene lookup returns CDR1 SGHRS and CDR2 YFSETQ. The CDR3 loop is CASSLGTGKPQHF. CDR3 nucleotides: TGCGCCAGCAGCTTGGGGACAGGGAAGCCCCAGCATTTT.

This clonotype came up a few times. The CDR3: CASSQPETGNTIYF. The CDR3 bases are TGTGCCAGCAGCCAACCCGAAACTGGAAACACCATATATTTT. The rearrangement joins TRBV3-1 to TRBJ1-3; no clear D. Looked up from germline, CDR1 is LGHDT and CDR2 is YNNKEL (reference sequence). CDR3 size: 14 residues. Trimming shortened V by 2 bases and J by 2 bases, and 7 bases separated the two germline ends.

The sample holds a few counts of this clonotype. The rearrangement links TRBV5-1 to TRBJ2-3; 14 positions match TRBD2. The CDR3 is 20 residues long. With V trimmed by 2 bases and J by 2 bases, 13 bases remained unmatched. Germline CDR1 and CDR2: SGHRS and YFSETQ. In DNA form, the CDR3 reads TGCGCCAGCAGCTTACGGGGACTAGCGGGAGAGATTTTGTCCACAGATACGCAGTATTTT. This gives the protein CASSLRGLAGEILSTDTQYF.

The rearrangement uses TRBV25-1 and TRBJ2-5; D is uncertain. The CDR3 covers 14 residues. CDR1 is MGHDK and CDR2 is SYGVNS in the germline V gene. V lost 4 bases to trimming and J lost 5 bases, with 14 bases between them. Here the CDR3 DNA reads TGTGCCAGCAGTGGTAGGGTCTTCATTGAGACCCAGTACTTC. Its translation: CASSGRVFIETQYF.

V gene TRBV5-1 combines with J gene TRBJ2-4; TRBD1 agrees at 9 bases. The CDR3 is 16 amino acids. Trimming cost V 8 bases and J 0 bases; bases outside gene matches: 9. Germline lookup yields CDR1 SGHRS and CDR2 YFSETQ. CDR3 DNA sequence: TGCGCCAGTAGCCCGGGACAGGGTCCAGCCAAAAACATTCAGTACTTC. Protein product: CASSPGQGPAKNIQYF.

The chain joins TRBV20-1 to TRBJ2-3, with D perhaps matching TRBD1 (6 bases). The germline CDR1 and CDR2 sequences are DFQATT and SNEGSKA (reference sequence). Trimming shortened V by 0 bases and J by 4 bases, and 23 bases separated the two germline ends. The CDR3 is 18 residues long. CDR3 region: CSARDDAATRGGPDTQYF. In nucleotides, the CDR3 is TGCAGTGCTAGAGATGATGCGGCCACACGAGGGGGTCCAGATACGCAGTATTTT.

The V call is TRBV9, the J call TRBJ2-1; D possibly corresponds to TRBD1 (6 bases). Germline V CDR1 and CDR2: SGDLS, YYNGEE. The CDR3 is made up of 15 amino acids. The V and J ends lost 3 bases and 3 bases respectively, with 13 bases between them. The CDR3 coding sequence is TGTGCCAGCAGCGCAGGGGTGAACGACTACAATGAGCAGTTCTTC. Translation gives CASSAGVNDYNEQFF.

The V and J genes are TRBV7-9 and TRBJ2-7, with 10 bases aligning to TRBD2. Losses at the gene ends were 1 base for V and 1 base for J; bases not matched to a gene: 13. CDR3 length: 19 amino acids. The germline V gene has CDR1 SEHNR and CDR2 FQNEAQ (reference sequence). DNA of the CDR3: TGTGCCAGCAGCTTAGAGGGCCTAGCGGGAGAGTCGGAATCCTACGAGCAGTACTTC. This codes for CASSLEGLAGESESYEQYF.

This clonotype has ten or more counts. This chain joins TRBV30 and TRBJ2-4; TRBD1 aligns across 9 bases. The germline gives CDR1 GTSNPN, CDR2 SVGIG (reference sequence). The CDR3 spans 15 residues. The V gene end was trimmed by 1 base and the J gene end by 0 bases; junction bases not matched to a gene: 1. Here the CDR3 reads CAWSAGQGAKNIQYF. CDR3 in DNA: TGTGCCTGGAGTGCGGGACAGGGAGCCAAAAACATTCAGTACTTC. Supplemented by reference TRBV30 and TRBJ2-4, the full variable domain reads SQTIHQWPATLVQPVGSPLSLECTVEGTSNPNLYWYRQAAGRGLQLLFYSVGIGQISSEVPQNLSASRPQDRQFILSSKKLLLSDSGFYLCAWSAGQGAKNIQYFGAGTRLSVL.

This clonotype was seen a few times. The V gene is TRBV7-9, the J gene TRBJ2-7; D is perhaps TRBD2 (7 bases). This CDR3 is built from 13 residues. V was clipped by 5 bases and J by 6 bases, with 14 bases between them. CDR1 is SEHNR and CDR2 is FQNEAQ in the germline V gene (reference sequence). The CDR3, as DNA: TGTGCCAGCAGCCTCGACGCGGGGGCCGAGCAGTACTTC. Encoded protein: CASSLDAGAEQYF.

This clonotype was observed a handful of times. This chain connects TRBV15 to TRBJ2-7, with 14 bases aligning to TRBD2. The better agreement between TRBJ2-5 and the DNA end casts doubt on the J call. This CDR3 is 16 amino acids long. Germline V gene sequence: CDR1 LNHNV, CDR2 YYDKDF (reference sequence). CDR3 loop: CATSIGTSGGSETQYF. The CDR3 DNA sequence: TGTGCCACCAGCATTGGGACTAGCGGGGGCTCGGAGACCCAGTACTTC.

For this clonotype: This may come from a read error, since a much larger clone is one base off. J is TRBJ2-5 and V is TRBV29-1; possible D gene TRBD2, 7 bases. The V end was cut by 6 bases, the J end by 5 bases, with 25 bases between. CDR1 is SQVTM and CDR2 is ANQGSEA in the germline V gene. This CDR3 has 16 amino acids. The CDR3 nucleotides read TGCAGCGTGGGGGGGGCTCGCGGACTAGGATTGGAGACCCAGTACTTC. Translating gives CSVGGARGLGLETQYF.

The chain couples TRBV27 to TRBJ2-3, with D uncertain. The length of the CDR3 is 11 residues. Trimming took 3 bases from V and 14 from J, leaving 12 bases between them. Germline V CDR1 and CDR2: MNHEY, SMNVEV (reference sequence). The CDR3 nucleotides are TGTGCCAGCAGTTTTCCCCCTGCGCGGTATTTT. It specifies CASSFPPARYF.

Regarding this clonotype: The junction shows a germline mismatch at one end, possibly a read error. The rearrangement links TRBV5-1 to TRBJ1-1; no reliable D call. Germline CDR1 is SGHRS and CDR2 is YFSETQ. The CDR3 loop spans 13 amino acids. The CDR3 sequence: CTSSLAANTEAFF. CDR3 sequence (DNA): TGCACCAGCAGCTTGGCCGCGAACACTGAAGCTTTCTTT.

This clonotype was seen a handful of times. The rearrangement joins TRBV6-2 or TRBV6-3 to TRBJ1-6, with D uncertain. Germline V CDR1 and CDR2: MNHEY, SVGEGT. This CDR3 has 13 amino acids. Trimming shortened V by 5 bases and J by 10 bases, and 12 bases separated the two germline ends. The CDR3 here is CASSAVDGSPLHF. The CDR3 DNA reads TGTGCCAGCAGTGCCGTGGACGGGTCACCCCTCCACTTT.

The CDR3 region has the DNA TGTGCCAGCAGTCGCGGGGACAGTTACACTGAAGCTTTCTTT. Encoded protein: CASSRGDSYTEAFF. The chain recombines TRBV12-3 or TRBV12-4 with TRBJ1-1, with 7 bases identical to TRBD1. CDR3 size: 14 residues. With 5 bases clipped from V and 3 bases from J, the junction kept 6 bases outside the gene matches.

This clonotype turned up a few times. The gene calls are TRBV27 and TRBJ2-7; D may match TRBD1 or TRBD2 (5 bases each). The length of the CDR3 is 13 residues. The V gene lost 5 bases and the J gene lost 3 bases, with 11 bases spanning the gap. In germline, CDR1 is MNHEY, CDR2 SMNVEV (reference sequence). The chain's CDR3 is CASSHGALYEQYF. The CDR3 bases are TGTGCCAGCAGTCACGGGGCCCTCTACGAGCAGTACTTC.

V and J are TRBV9 and TRBJ2-2; D gene unclear. Trimming pared 4 bases from V and 7 bases from J, leaving 14 bases between. CDR1 and CDR2 from the germline V gene are SGDLS and YYNGEE. The CDR3 is 14 amino acids. CDR3 protein: CASSSRSVGGELFF. The CDR3 nucleotides are TGTGCCAGCAGCTCTCGGTCCGTTGGCGGGGAGCTGTTTTTT.